This T cell receptor beta chain appears in the sequencing data of a study of CD4 T cell repertoires in COVID-19. Turning to the study itself: Relabeled CFSE-low cells, IL-2-expanded for ten to eleven days, met spikes from other coronaviruses.

Donors had recovered from mild-to-severe COVID-19. Some clones are missing from TCRdb's copy, which holds only in-frame ones; the method was immunoSEQ multiplex PCR. The sample comprises over 75,000 clones, 83% of which are singletons, and around 0.6% rests with the top ten. CDR3 length equals 11 residues. Germline lookup yields CDR1 PRHDT and CDR2 FYEKMQ (reference sequence). Trimming removed 2 bases from V and 5 bases from J, with 4 bases in between. The TCR comes from a human donor who had COVID-19. The rearrangement links TRBV13 to TRBJ2-7; D is unclear. Sample: CD4+ T cells from peripheral blood, taken after recovery from COVID-19. The CDR3: CASSLRNEQYF. In DNA form, the CDR3 reads TGTGCCAGCAGCTTACGGAACGAGCAGTACTTC.